A selection of T cell receptor beta chains follows, all from one sample in a study of shared clonotypes between healthy human individuals. TCRdb's copy holds only in-frame clones and misses some; the assay was immunoSEQ multiplex PCR. The sample includes roughly 720,000 clones, 90% seen only once; the top ten take about 33%. The sample consisted of memory CD8+ T cells from PBMCs. The receptor set was obtained from a man between 18 and 29 years old in good health. Some clones in this sample may be carry-over from other donors' samples. Each CDR3 is given with its conserved first and last residue. A D gene is named only where the DNA matches it firmly. Not all rows give a size; the values are once, few, many and, for expanded clones, a class.

abundance | j_gene | d_gene | v_gene | CDR3nt | CDR3aa
. | TRBJ2-7 | TRBD2 | TRBV7-2 | TGTGCCAGCAGCTTAGGAGCCGGGCTAGCGGGAGTCTCAGGGCAGTACTTC | CASSLGAGLAGVSGQYF
once | TRBJ2-6 | . | TRBV9 | TGTGCCAGCAGCGTATACCGTGGACAGCCGGGCCTTCGCTCTGGGGCCAACGTCCTGACTTTC | CASSVYRGQPGLRSGANVLTF
once | TRBJ1-1 | . | TRBV5-5 | TGTGCCAGCAGCGAGTTCCTTTTTGAAGCTTTCTTT | CASSEFLFEAFF
. | TRBJ2-2 | TRBD2 | TRBV4-3 | TGCGCCAGCAGCCAAGGACTAGCGGGAGACACCGGGGAGCTGTTTTTT | CASSQGLAGDTGELFF
. | TRBJ2-7 | . | TRBV6-5 | TGTGCCAGCAGTTACGATGGGACAACCTCCTACGAGCAGTACTTC | CASSYDGTTSYEQYF
. | TRBJ2-7 | TRBD2 | TRBV5-1 | TGCGCCAGCAGCCCACCGGGAGGCTCCCACGAGCAGTACTTC | CASSPPGGSHEQYF
. | TRBJ2-3 | . | TRBV11-3 | TGTGCCAGCAGCTTAACAGAAACAAGCACAGATACGCAGTATTTT | CASSLTETSTDTQYF
once | TRBJ1-4 | TRBD1 | TRBV30 | TGTGCCTGGACGGTAGGGACAGGGGATAAAAAACTGTTTTTT | CAWTVGTGDKKLFF
. | TRBJ2-7 | . | TRBV6-5 | TGTGCCAGCAGTTACGGGCTGGGGCAGGGGGGATACGAGCAGTACTTC | CASSYGLGQGGYEQYF
once | TRBJ2-7 | TRBD2 | TRBV7-2 | TGTGCCAGCAGCCTAAACCGATGGACTAGCGGGGGCTGGGTCGAGCAGTACTTC | CASSLNRWTSGGWVEQYF
. | TRBJ1-4 | TRBD1 | TRBV2 | TGTGCCAGCCTAACTTTCTTTCCCCCGGACAGGGGAGGAGAAAAACTGTTTTTT | CASLTFFPPDRGGEKLFF
. | TRBJ2-5 | TRBD1 | TRBV6-5 | TGTGCCAGCAGTTATGGGGACAGGGCCGGGGAGACCCAGTACTTC | CASSYGDRAGETQYF
. | TRBJ1-5 | . | TRBV28 | TGTGCCAGCAGTTCGGTCCGGCCGTTCGGCGGAAATCAGCCCCAGCATTTT | CASSSVRPFGGNQPQHF
. | TRBJ2-7 | TRBD1 | TRBV14 | TGTGCCAGCAGCCCTAACCGGGACAGTTACGAGCAGTACTTC | CASSPNRDSYEQYF
. | TRBJ2-7 | . | TRBV28 | TGTGCCAGCACCTCCCAGGGAGTCCCCTACGAGCAGTACTTC | CASTSQGVPYEQYF
. | TRBJ1-1 | . | TRBV5-1 | TGCGCCAGCAGCCTTGGACGGACGAACACTGAAGCTTTCTTT | CASSLGRTNTEAFF
few | TRBJ1-5 | . | TRBV10-3 | TGTGCCATCAGTGAGTCAGGGTCGGATCAGCCCCAGCATTTT | CAISESGSDQPQHF
. | TRBJ2-3 | TRBD2 | TRBV15 | TGTGCCACCAGCAGAGATGTACTAGCGGGCCGACCCACAGATACGCAGTATTTT | CATSRDVLAGRPTDTQYF
. | TRBJ2-3 | . | TRBV25-1 | TGTGCCAGCAGTGAATCCGGCGACACAGATACGCAGTATTTT | CASSESGDTDTQYF
. | TRBJ1-2 | . | TRBV27 | TGTGCCAGCGCGCCCGGCGGGACGAACTATGGCTACACCTTC | CASAPGGTNYGYTF
once | TRBJ1-2 | . | TRBV14 | TGTGCCAGCAGTCCCGGGACGATGGGGTCTAACTATGGCTACACCTTC | CASSPGTMGSNYGYTF
. | TRBJ2-1 | TRBD2 | TRBV7-6 | TGTGCCAGCAGCTTAGGTGCGGGACTACTCAATGAGCAGTTCTTC | CASSLGAGLLNEQFF
. | TRBJ2-2 | . | TRBV10-3 | TGTGCCATCAGTGAGTCCGTGTGGGGGGCCGCCGGGGAGCTGTTTTTT | CAISESVWGAAGELFF
. | TRBJ2-7 | TRBD2 | TRBV5-1 | TGCGCCAGCAGCTTAGCGGGAGGGGACCAGGAGCAGTACTTC | CASSLAGGDQEQYF
. | TRBJ2-7 | TRBD2 | TRBV11-2 | TGTGCCAGCAGCTTCGGGGGGGGCTACGAGCAGTACTTC | CASSFGGGYEQYF
. | TRBJ1-1 | . | TRBV7-9 | TGTGCCAGCAGCTTAGCAGGGGGGTTTACTGAAGCTTTCTTT | CASSLAGGFTEAFF
. | TRBJ1-5 | . | TRBV19 | TGTGCCAGTAGTATATTGGATTTTATTAGCGTCGAGCCCCAGCATTTT | CASSILDFISVEPQHF
. | TRBJ2-1 | . | TRBV7-9 | TGTGCCAGCAATGAGCAGTTCTTC | CASNEQFF
once | TRBJ1-2 | TRBD1 | TRBV4-2 | TGTGCCAGCAGACATGGGACAGGACAGGATGGCTACACCTTC | CASRHGTGQDGYTF
. | TRBJ1-3 | TRBD1 | TRBV7-9 | TGTGCCAGCAGTTCTCAGGACAGGTCAAAAGGAAACACCATATATTTT | CASSSQDRSKGNTIYF
. | TRBJ2-1 | TRBD2 | TRBV5-4 | TGTGCCAGCAGCGGCGCCTCCGCGGGGGTCTACAATGAGCAGTTCTTC | CASSGASAGVYNEQFF
. | TRBJ2-7 | TRBD2 | TRBV13 | TGTGCCAGCAGCGCGAGAACTAGCGGGAGGGCCCTACAGCAGTACTTC | CASSARTSGRALQQYF
. | TRBJ1-1 | . | TRBV28 | TGTGCCAGCAGTTTAACCCGGGGAAGGGGTTTAGTGCACACTGAAGCTTTCTTT | CASSLTRGRGLVHTEAFF
. | TRBJ2-7 | TRBD2 | TRBV10-3 | TGTGCCACCGGACTAGCGAATTACGAGCAGTACTTC | CATGLANYEQYF
. | TRBJ2-2 | TRBD2 | TRBV10-3 | TGTGCCATCAGTCCCGGGACTAGCGGGAAGTCCGGGGAGCTGTTTTTT | CAISPGTSGKSGELFF
few | TRBJ1-2 | . | TRBV4-3 | TGCGCCAGCAGCCAAGCATTGGTCCTGCTTGATGGCTACACCTTC | CASSQALVLLDGYTF
. | TRBJ1-2 | TRBD1 | TRBV5-1 | TGCGCCAGCAGCATCGACAGGGCCGGATATGGCTACACCTTC | CASSIDRAGYGYTF
. | TRBJ1-2 | . | TRBV27 | TGTGCCACCAGTTCCAAGAGACAGTACTATGGCTACACCTTC | CATSSKRQYYGYTF
. | TRBJ2-5 | TRBD2 | TRBV7-9 | TGTGCCAGCAGCCCGCGGAGGGAGGGAAGGGGAGAGACCCAGTACTTC | CASSPRREGRGETQYF
. | TRBJ2-1 | TRBD2 | TRBV15 | TGTGCCACCAGCTCTACCGGGACTAGCGGGAGATTTGGGCAGTTCTTC | CATSSTGTSGRFGQFF
. | TRBJ1-3 | TRBD1 | TRBV27 | TGTGCCAGCAGTGACAGGGGGGCTGGAAACACCATATATTTT | CASSDRGAGNTIYF
. | TRBJ2-7 | . | TRBV10-3 | TGTGCCATCAGTGAGTCGAGGACAGGGAGGGTCTCCTACGAGCAGTACTTC | CAISESRTGRVSYEQYF
. | TRBJ1-3 | . | TRBV9 | TGTGCCAGCAGCGCACCTCCTCCGAGTCGAAACACCATATATTTT | CASSAPPPSRNTIYF
. | TRBJ2-2 | . | TRBV7-3 | TGTGCCAGCAGCGGTACAGGGACCGGGGAGCTGTTTTTT | CASSGTGTGELFF
. | TRBJ2-1 | . | TRBV5-6 | TGTGCCAGCAGCTTGTCCTTCGAGCTTCGGAATGAGCAGTTCTTC | CASSLSFELRNEQFF
. | TRBJ1-1 | . | TRBV7-3 | TGTGCCAGCAGCTTAATGGGCCCCGGGGCCAGCGGCACTGAAGCTTTCTTT | CASSLMGPGASGTEAFF